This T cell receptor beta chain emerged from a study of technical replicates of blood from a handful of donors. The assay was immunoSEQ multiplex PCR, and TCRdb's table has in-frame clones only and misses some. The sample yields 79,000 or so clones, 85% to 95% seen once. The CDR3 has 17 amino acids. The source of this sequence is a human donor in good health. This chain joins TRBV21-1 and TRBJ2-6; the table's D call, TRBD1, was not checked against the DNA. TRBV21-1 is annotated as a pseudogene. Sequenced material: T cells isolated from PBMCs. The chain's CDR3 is CASSKAFGGDGANVLTF. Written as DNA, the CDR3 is TGTGCCAGCAGCAAAGCTTTTGGGGGCGATGGGGCCAACGTCCTGACTTTC.